Sequencing of this T cell receptor (beta chain) was carried out in a study of monozygotic twins with inflammatory bowel disease. In germline, CDR1 is SGHRS, CDR2 YFSETQ. The CDR3 is made up of 13 amino acids. Regarding this clonotype: No antigen is known for it.

Each UMI, carrying a 6-nucleotide sample barcode, came from template switching. TCRdb processed the 5' RACE reads again and assigns one entry to each CDR3 protein, with no DNA. The sample data list more than 110,000 distinct CDR3 sequences. Study findings and constraints: IBD patients carried less diverse TCRbeta repertoires (inverse Simpson) than healthy co-twins.

This chain uses TRBV5-1 with TRBJ2-7. The sample consisted of blood. The source is a human donor with ulcerative colitis or Crohn's disease, or a healthy co-twin of an affected twin (not recorded which). CDR3 residues: CASSMSGPYEQYF.